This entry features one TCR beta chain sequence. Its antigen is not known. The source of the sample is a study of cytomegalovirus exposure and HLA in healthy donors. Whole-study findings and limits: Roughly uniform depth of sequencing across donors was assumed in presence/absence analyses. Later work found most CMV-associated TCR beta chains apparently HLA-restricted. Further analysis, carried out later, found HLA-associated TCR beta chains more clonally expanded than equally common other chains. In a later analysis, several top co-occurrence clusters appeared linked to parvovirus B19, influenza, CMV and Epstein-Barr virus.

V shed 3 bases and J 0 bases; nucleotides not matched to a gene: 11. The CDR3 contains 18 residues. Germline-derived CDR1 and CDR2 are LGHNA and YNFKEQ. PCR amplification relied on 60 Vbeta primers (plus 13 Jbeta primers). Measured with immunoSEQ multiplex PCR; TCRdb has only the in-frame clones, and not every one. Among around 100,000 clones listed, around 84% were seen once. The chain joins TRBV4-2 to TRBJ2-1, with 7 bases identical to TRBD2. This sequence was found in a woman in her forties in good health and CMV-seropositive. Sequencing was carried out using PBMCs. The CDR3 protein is CASSHNNVGGSSYNEQFF. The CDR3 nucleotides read TGTGCCAGCAGCCATAATAACGTGGGCGGGAGCTCCTACAATGAGCAGTTCTTC.